These 18 T cell receptor beta chains were sequenced from one sample in a study of cytomegalovirus exposure and HLA in healthy donors. The PCR employed 60 Vbeta primers together with 13 Jbeta primers. Assay used: immunoSEQ multiplex PCR; TCRdb lists only in-frame clones, some missing. Of just over 150,000 clones in the sample, 70% to 90% were seen once. Sequencing was done on a sample of PBMCs. The receptor set was obtained from a woman between 18 and 29 years old in good health and CMV-seronegative.

This chain links TRBV4-3 with TRBJ1-2, with 11 bases aligning to TRBD1. The ends lost 3 bases at V and 5 bases at J; junction bases unmatched: 8. Per the germline V gene, CDR1 is LGHNA and CDR2 is YSLEER. The CDR3 contains 16 residues. The CDR3 nucleotides read TGCGCCAGCAGCCAGCCGAGGACAGGGGGCCGATATGGCTACACCTTC. Translation: CASSQPRTGGRYGYTF.

The genes are TRBV25-1 and TRBJ2-7; 10 bases line up with TRBD2. Trimming removed 2 bases from V and 3 bases from J; junction bases left unmatched: 7. The CDR3 consists of 16 residues. Per the germline V gene, CDR1 is MGHDK and CDR2 is SYGVNS. The CDR3 sequence: CASSESLAGVYYEQYF. The CDR3 DNA is TGTGCCAGCAGTGAAAGTCTAGCGGGGGTATACTACGAGCAGTACTTC.

The rearrangement links TRBV5-1 to TRBJ1-4; tentatively, D is TRBD1 (5 bases). The CDR3 extends over 17 amino acids. V lost 0 bases to trimming and J lost 2 bases, with 14 bases between them. CDR1 is SGHRS, CDR2 YFSETQ, per germline. The CDR3 spells CASSLGVGALTNEKLFF. The CDR3 DNA is TGCGCCAGCAGCTTGGGCGTAGGGGCTCTTACTAATGAAAAACTGTTTTTT.

Concerning this clone itself: The junction does not match germline at one end; this may be a read error. The J gene is TRBJ2-7, the V gene TRBV7-9, with a tentative D call TRBD1 (6 bases). The CDR3 length is 17 residues. The germline CDR1 and CDR2 sequences are SEHNR and FQNEAQ (reference sequence). In DNA, the CDR3 is TGTTCCAGCAGCCATCCTGGGCGGCAGGGGTTTTCCTACGAGCAGTACTTC. Translating it yields CSSSHPGRQGFSYEQYF.

The chain links TRBV28 to TRBJ2-7; TRBD2 aligns across 9 bases. Germline CDR1 and CDR2: MDHEN and SYDVKM. With V trimmed by 6 bases and J by 6 bases, 15 bases remained unmatched. The CDR3 totals 16 residues. CDR3: CASRFISSGLAGEQYF. The CDR3 nucleotides read TGTGCCAGCAGGTTTATTTCTTCGGGACTAGCTGGCGAGCAGTACTTC.

In its sample, this clone was seen once. The CDR3 nucleotides are TGTGCCAGCAGTTCCACGGGGGGCGGGGCCTACGAGCAGTACTTC. Protein: CASSSTGGGAYEQYF. The gene calls are TRBV6-6 and TRBJ2-7, with D tentatively TRBD2 (7 bases). This CDR3 is 15 amino acids long. V was trimmed by 4 bases and J by 2 bases, leaving 15 bases between them. Germline V gene sequence: CDR1 MNHNY, CDR2 SVGAGI (reference sequence).

In its sample, this clone was seen a few times. The CDR3 DNA follows: TGCGCCAGCAGGCCGGGACTAGGAAGGTACCAAGAGACCCAGTACTTC. It codes for CASRPGLGRYQETQYF. The chain combines TRBV4-3 with TRBJ2-5; 8 bases agree with TRBD2. Germline values: CDR1 LGHNA, CDR2 YSLEER. CDR3 length equals 16 residues. V was clipped by 6 bases and J by 0 bases; unmatched bases: 9.

This chain connects TRBV19 to TRBJ1-1; D is possibly TRBD1 (6 bases). Germline CDR1 LNHDA, CDR2 SQIVND (reference sequence). With 3 bases removed from V and 5 bases from J, the gap between germline ends came to 10 bases. The length of the CDR3 is 13 residues. This CDR3 is CASSMGARTEAFF. The CDR3 DNA follows: TGTGCCAGTAGTATGGGGGCGCGGACTGAAGCTTTCTTT. The full variable domain, completed using reference TRBV19 and TRBJ1-1, is DGGITQSPKYLFRKEGQNVTLSCEQNLNHDAMYWYRQDPGQGLRLIYYSQIVNDFQKGDIAEGYSVSREKKESFPLTVTSAQKNPTAFYLCASSMGARTEAFFGQGTRLTVV.

V gene TRBV7-3 combines with J gene TRBJ2-7; D uncertain. The CDR3 extends over 13 amino acids. Germline V CDR1 and CDR2: SGHTA, FQGTGA. The V end was cut by 1 base, the J end by 2 bases, with 6 bases between. The CDR3 reads CASSLSATYEQYF. The CDR3 DNA reads as TGTGCCAGCAGCTTAAGCGCCACCTACGAGCAGTACTTC.

The V call is TRBV27, the J call TRBJ2-3, with D tentatively TRBD2 (6 bases). The V gene's germline CDR1 is MNHEY and CDR2 SMNVEV (reference sequence). V dropped 6 bases and J dropped 1 base, with 17 bases sitting between them. The CDR3 length is 16 residues. The CDR3 is CASRRDRGFRTDTQYF. In nucleotides, the CDR3 is TGTGCCAGCAGGCGGGACCGGGGCTTCCGCACAGATACGCAGTATTTT.

This clone is medium-sized (0.01 to 0.1%). The chain uses TRBV10-3 and TRBJ2-3; 13 bases line up with TRBD2. The CDR3 is made up of 15 amino acids. Per the germline V gene, CDR1 is ENHRY and CDR2 is SYGVKD. V lost 2 bases to trimming and J lost 4 bases; unmatched junction nucleotides: 0. The CDR3 DNA reads as TGTGCCATCAGTGAGACTAGCGGGGGGGCAGATACGCAGTATTTT. Translated, it gives CAISETSGGADTQYF.

The chain employs TRBV29-1 and TRBJ2-6, with unresolved D. The V gene's germline CDR1 is SQVTM and CDR2 ANQGSEA. Trimming left V 3 bases short and J 3 bases short, with 3 bases between. The CDR3 extends over 12 amino acids. CDR3 sequence: CSVDSGANVLTF. The CDR3, as DNA: TGCAGCGTTGATAGTGGGGCCAACGTCCTGACTTTC.

This clone has just a few counts. Different DNA sequences within this sample yield the same CDR3. The V and J genes are TRBV6-5 and TRBJ2-7, with a tentative D call TRBD2 (6 bases). Trimming took off 0 bases at V and 3 bases at J, with 12 bases between the two ends. The CDR3 totals 15 residues. Per germline, CDR1 MNHEY and CDR2 SVGAGI. DNA for the CDR3: TGTGCCAGCAGTTACTCGGGGACTGGGAACTACGAGCAGTACTTC. Protein sequence: CASSYSGTGNYEQYF.

This chain uses TRBV20-1 with TRBJ2-6, with TRBD1 as a possible D gene (6 bases). Germline CDR1 is DFQATT and CDR2 is SNEGSKA (reference sequence). The CDR3 consists of 11 residues. The ends were cut back, 6 bases at V and 14 bases at J, with 14 bases in the middle. The DNA for the CDR3 is TGCAGTGCGTACAGGGAGAGCTTCCTGACTTTC. Encoded protein: CSAYRESFLTF.

The rearrangement uses TRBV6-6 and TRBJ1-1; 7 positions agree with TRBD1. The CDR3 has 14 amino acids. Losses at the gene ends were 7 bases for V and 0 bases for J; bases not matched to a gene: 5. Germline CDR1 reads MNHNY; CDR2 reads SVGAGI (reference sequence). The CDR3 bases are TGTGCCAGCAAAAGGGGGCCTATGAACACTGAAGCTTTCTTT. Translating it yields CASKRGPMNTEAFF.

This clone was recorded only once. The chain joins TRBV11-3 to TRBJ2-1; 9 bases are a match to TRBD2. The length of the CDR3 is 18 residues. V lost 5 bases to trimming and J lost 2 bases; unmatched junction nucleotides: 13. From germline, CDR1 is SGHNT and CDR2 YENEEA. The CDR3 spells CASSPRRGGRAAYNEQFF. The CDR3 nucleotides read TGTGCCAGCAGCCCTCGTAGGGGCGGGAGGGCCGCCTACAATGAGCAGTTCTTC. Based on the CDR3 plus reference TRBV11-3 and TRBJ2-1, the full variable domain is EAGVVQSPRYKIIEKKQPVAFWCNPISGHNTLYWYLQNLGQGPELLIRYENEEAVDDSQLPKDRFSAERLKGVDSTLKIQPAELGDSAVYLCASSPRRGGRAAYNEQFFGPGTRLTVL.

This clone was counted once. J is TRBJ1-2 and V is TRBV11-2, with D possibly being TRBD1 (6 bases). Germline V gives CDR1 SGHAT, CDR2 FQNNGV. This CDR3 comprises 15 residues. Trimming removed 4 bases at V and 3 bases at J, with 15 bases between. The CDR3 protein is CASSSGGGGYYGYTF. Written as DNA, the CDR3 is TGTGCCAGCAGCTCGGGGGGGGGCGGCTACTATGGCTACACCTTC.

The V gene is TRBV9, the J gene TRBJ1-2, with 11 bases identical to TRBD1. CDR1 is SGDLS, CDR2 YYNGEE, per germline. Losses at the gene ends were 0 bases for V and 7 bases for J; bases not matched to a gene: 5. The CDR3 length is 15 residues. DNA for the CDR3: TGTGCCAGCAGCGTAGAGGGACAGGGGGGAAGTGGCTACACCTTC. Translating gives CASSVEGQGGSGYTF.